The clone carrying this T cell receptor beta chain was seen ten or more times. The target antigen is unknown. TCRdb re-derived calls from the RACE reads in MiXCR, one entry per CDR3 protein. The data hold tens of thousands of distinct CDR3 sequences, with approximately 6.7% observed a single time. This sample stems from a study of human T cells and chemical hapten exposure. Across the whole study: Upper inner arm skin measuring about 2 cm by about 2 cm received 2% DPC for sensitization.

General study findings and limits: Expanded TCRs clustered into significantly more large CDR3 similarity groups than controls, the analysis revealed. Having alopecia, the donors may differ immunologically from healthy people.

Indicated time point: pre-sensitization, week 0. Treatment: therapeutic diphenylcyclopropenone sensitization with weekly scalp DPC. This sample comprised whole blood, obtained in connection with sensitization to the hapten diphenylcyclopropenone (DPC). The source is a woman under 40 with alopecia areata. Some clones in this sample may be carry-over from other donors' samples.

In DNA, the CDR3 is TGCGCCAGCAGCCCGGGGACAGGGGGAACGAACGAGCAGTACTTC. Encoded protein: CASSPGTGGTNEQYF. The chain couples TRBV5-1 to TRBJ2-7; 11 bases line up with TRBD1. The CDR3 consists of 15 residues. Per the germline V gene, CDR1 is SGHRS and CDR2 is YFSETQ. V was clipped by 4 bases and J by 5 bases; unmatched bases: 8.